The 28 T cell receptor beta chains given below trace back to one sample, sequenced in a study of T cell repertoires in cytomegalovirus infection. Their antigens are not known. TCRdb ran MiXCR on the reads and lists one entry per CDR3 protein. The repertoire consists of roughly 570,000 distinct CDR3 sequences, with just under 40% occurring once and the leading ten covering 48%. The sample was cultured PBMCs, taken from culture after CMV antigen stimulation. All receptors derive from a human donor in good health (CMV status not recorded). Some clones in this sample may be carry-over from other donors' samples.

This clonotype occurred a few times. The chain is built from TRBV7-8 and TRBJ1-5; 8 bases map to TRBD1. V was pared by 3 bases and J by 7 bases, with 11 bases of the junction left unmatched. CDR1 SGHVS and CDR2 FQNEAQ come from the germline V gene. The CDR3 is 16 residues long. CDR3 nucleotide sequence: TGTGCCAGCAGCTTTTCGGTTGGACAGGGAGGCCAGCCCCAGCATTTT. Protein: CASSFSVGQGGQPQHF.

This clonotype appeared a few times. The chain employs TRBV6-2 or TRBV6-3 and TRBJ2-1; 9 bases fit TRBD1. This CDR3 region has 15 residues. Looked up from germline, CDR1 is MNHEY and CDR2 is SVGEGT. Trimming cost V 8 bases and J 0 bases; bases outside gene matches: 5. CDR3 sequence (DNA): TGTGCCAGCCTGGACAGGGGATACTCCTACAATGAGCAGTTCTTC. Amino acids: CASLDRGYSYNEQFF.

In its sample, this clonotype was seen a few times. The chain employs TRBV6-2 or TRBV6-3 and TRBJ2-2; a weak D match, TRBD2 (6 bases). The V end was cut by 6 bases, the J end by 6 bases, with 17 bases between. CDR3 length: 15 residues. Per the germline V gene, CDR1 is MNHEY and CDR2 is SVGEGT. The CDR3 protein is CASRGRLVYPGELFF. For the CDR3, the DNA is TGTGCCAGCAGAGGGAGACTAGTATACCCCGGGGAGCTGTTTTTT.

The rearrangement links TRBV5-5 to TRBJ2-7; a possible D gene is TRBD1 (6 bases). This CDR3 region has 14 residues. The V gene's germline CDR1 is SGHKS and CDR2 YYEKEE (reference sequence). Trimming cost V 2 bases and J 3 bases, with 12 bases left between them. The CDR3, as DNA: TGTGCCAGCAGCTTCCGGGACACTCACTACGAGCAGTACTTC. It encodes CASSFRDTHYEQYF.

This clonotype has just a few counts. The chain has TRBV12-3 or TRBV12-4 and TRBJ2-2, with D tentatively TRBD2 (6 bases). This CDR3 has 15 amino acids. The V gene lost 3 bases and the J gene lost 4 bases, with 12 bases spanning the gap. The CDR3 here is CASSLVGRITGELFF. Written as DNA, the CDR3 is TGTGCCAGCAGTTTGGTCGGGAGAATCACCGGGGAGCTGTTTTTT.

The chain combines TRBV2 with TRBJ2-7, with D perhaps matching TRBD1 or TRBD2 (6 bases each). In germline, CDR1 is SNHLY, CDR2 FYNNEI. The CDR3 sequence is 12 residues long. V lost 10 bases to trimming and J lost 3 bases, with 13 bases between them. The CDR3 bases are TGTGCCACTACGGGGGCCAGCTACGAGCAGTACTTC. Its translation is CATTGASYEQYF.

The chain couples TRBV7-8 to TRBJ1-1; no definite D call. This CDR3 has 13 residues. Germline CDR1 SGHVS, CDR2 FQNEAQ. Trimming stripped 1 base from V and 6 bases from J, with 9 bases between. The CDR3 loop is CASSLDGGPEAFF. As DNA, the CDR3 is TGTGCCAGCAGCTTAGATGGAGGCCCTGAAGCTTTCTTT. Full variable domain (outside the CDR3, taken from reference TRBV7-8 and TRBJ1-1): GAGVSQSPRYKVAKRGQDVALRCDPISGHVSLFWYQQALGQGPEFLTYFQNEAQLDKSGLPSDRFFAERPEGSVSTLKIQRTQQEDSAVYLCASSLDGGPEAFFGQGTRLTVV.

CDR3 DNA sequence: TGTGCCAGCACCTGGGTGGCGGGAGGGGTTCACAATGAGCAGTTCTTC. Encoded protein: CASTWVAGGVHNEQFF. The chain recombines TRBV6-2 or TRBV6-3 with TRBJ2-1; TRBD2 matches at 9 bases. This CDR3 comprises 16 residues. The junction had 12 bases not matched to a gene; V was cut back by 7 bases and J by 5 bases. Germline assignment: CDR1 MNHEY and CDR2 SVGEGT.

About this clonotype: This may be a read error, as it is one base from a much larger clone. The chain couples TRBV12-3 or TRBV12-4 to TRBJ2-1; no reliable D call. The CDR3 has 11 amino acids. The CDR3 bases are TGTGGCAGCAGTTTCAAAGGGGAGCAGTTCTTC. Translating it yields CGSSFKGEQFF.

The rearrangement links TRBV12-3 or TRBV12-4 to TRBJ2-6; D is ambiguous. This CDR3 has 15 amino acids. The germline V and J ends were trimmed by 6 bases and 0 bases, with 9 bases remaining between them. The chain's CDR3 is CASSPASSGANVLTF. As DNA, the CDR3 is TGTGCCAGCAGCCCAGCAAGCTCTGGGGCCAACGTCCTGACTTTC.

This clonotype has more than one count but fewer than ten. The chain employs TRBV6-1 and TRBJ2-6; D perhaps matches TRBD1 (5 bases). Trimming took 6 bases from V and 2 from J, leaving 11 bases between them. Looked up from germline, CDR1 is MNHNS and CDR2 is SASEGT. The CDR3 runs to 15 residues. CDR3 DNA: TGTGCCAGCAGCCAGGGCTGGGCTGGGGCCAACGTCCTGACTTTC. As protein: CASSQGWAGANVLTF.

The chain has TRBV2 and TRBJ2-2; D possibly uses TRBD1 or TRBD2 (5 bases each). Germline assignment: CDR1 SNHLY and CDR2 FYNNEI. V lost 7 bases, J lost 0 bases, and 12 bases lay in between. The CDR3 contains 15 residues. The CDR3 reads CASMQGPANTGELFF. CDR3 bases: TGTGCCAGCATGCAGGGACCCGCGAACACCGGGGAGCTGTTTTTT.

For this clonotype: This may arise from a read error, as a much more abundant clone is one base away. This CDR3 is CASSTSGAPYNEQFF. CDR3 bases: TGTGCCAGCAGCACTAGCGGGGCGCCCTACAATGAGCAGTTCTTC. The chain employs TRBV9 and TRBJ2-1; 10 positions match TRBD2. After removal of 4 bases from V and 2 bases from J, the junction contained 3 bases not matched to a gene. CDR3 length: 15 residues. The V gene's germline CDR1 is SGDLS and CDR2 YYNGEE.

This clonotype was found a few times. The chain carries TRBV7-9 and TRBJ2-3; possibly TRBD2 for D (6 bases). Trimming left V 3 bases short and J 2 bases short, with 12 bases between. In germline, CDR1 is SEHNR, CDR2 FQNEAQ (reference sequence). CDR3 length: 15 residues. The CDR3 sequence: CASSFGASATDTQYF. The CDR3 DNA follows: TGTGCCAGCAGCTTTGGGGCTAGCGCCACAGATACGCAGTATTTT.

V is TRBV6-9 and J is TRBJ2-1; the D is unclear. Deletions cut 10 bases from V and 6 bases from J, with 4 bases between. The germline gives CDR1 MNHGY, CDR2 SVAAGI. This CDR3 is 9 amino acids long. CDR3 sequence: CATGNEQFF. The CDR3 DNA is TGTGCCACAGGCAATGAGCAGTTCTTC.

This clonotype was counted between two and nine times. This chain uses TRBV5-1 with TRBJ2-2, with 7 bases lining up with TRBD2. This CDR3 is built from 16 residues. The V and J ends lost 0 bases and 1 base, in that order; junction bases with no gene match: 3. CDR1 is SGHRS, CDR2 YFSETQ, per germline. The DNA for the CDR3 is TGCGCCAGCAGCTTGGATCCTAGCGGGAACACCGGGGAGCTGTTTTTT. This translates into CASSLDPSGNTGELFF.

This chain uses TRBV7-8 with TRBJ1-2, with D perhaps matching TRBD1 (5 bases). The germline V and J ends were trimmed by 2 bases and 0 bases, with 13 bases remaining between them. Germline V gene sequence: CDR1 SGHVS, CDR2 FQNEAQ. The CDR3 has 16 residues. The CDR3 reads CASSLSTMTANYGYTF. The DNA of the CDR3 is TGTGCCAGCAGCTTAAGCACAATGACAGCTAACTATGGCTACACCTTC.

This clonotype showed up just a few times. The genes are TRBV7-6 and TRBJ2-2, with 13 bases identical to TRBD2. This CDR3 comprises 16 residues. The V gene's germline CDR1 is SGHVS and CDR2 FNYEAQ. The V gene end was trimmed by 5 bases and the J gene end by 6 bases; junction bases not matched to a gene: 6. This CDR3 reads CASSLGLAGAAGELFF. In DNA, the CDR3 is TGTGCCAGCAGCCTAGGACTAGCGGGAGCGGCCGGGGAGCTGTTTTTT.

This clonotype was picked up a small number of times. V and J are TRBV7-2 and TRBJ1-5, with 10 bases aligning to TRBD1. V lost 1 base and J lost 1; bases outside the gene matches: 4. CDR3 size: 17 residues. Germline V gives CDR1 SGHTA, CDR2 FQGNSA. The CDR3 spells CASSLVGQGGSNQPQHF. Here the CDR3 DNA reads TGTGCCAGCAGCTTAGTCGGACAGGGGGGAAGCAATCAGCCCCAGCATTTT.

The sample holds a few counts of this clonotype. This rearrangement joins TRBV12-3 or TRBV12-4 to TRBJ2-3; 8 bases line up with TRBD1. The CDR3 loop spans 15 amino acids. The V gene end was trimmed by 4 bases and the J gene end by 4 bases; junction bases not matched to a gene: 7. The CDR3 sequence: CASSSQGARSDTQYF. DNA of the CDR3: TGTGCCAGCAGTTCGCAGGGGGCGAGGTCAGATACGCAGTATTTT.

This chain links TRBV20-1 with TRBJ1-5; D is undetermined. CDR3 length equals 17 residues. The germline V gene has CDR1 DFQATT and CDR2 SNEGSKA (reference sequence). Trimming removed 0 bases from V and 1 base from J, with 16 bases in between. Here the CDR3 DNA reads TGCAGTGCTAGAGATGGGTTCCGGGAAGGCAGCAATCAGCCCCAGCATTTT. The encoded protein is CSARDGFREGSNQPQHF.

CDR3 DNA sequence: TGTGCCAGCACCCCGGCGGGATATCCCCAAGAGACCCAGTACTTC. Translating it yields CASTPAGYPQETQYF. The chain couples TRBV28 to TRBJ2-5; possibly TRBD2 for D (6 bases). Trimming pared 7 bases from V and 1 base from J, leaving 16 bases between. Germline CDR1 and CDR2: MDHEN and SYDVKM. CDR3 length: 15 residues.

The V gene is TRBV12-3 or TRBV12-4, the J gene TRBJ1-5; no clear D. Trimming cost V 3 bases and J 3 bases, with 9 bases left between them. The CDR3 is 14 residues long. CDR3 DNA sequence: TGTGCCAGCAGTTTTCGGCAAGTCAATCAGCCCCAGCATTTT. It codes for CASSFRQVNQPQHF.

The chain employs TRBV19 and TRBJ2-2; possibly TRBD1 or TRBD2 for D (5 bases each). V was cut by 10 bases and J by 9 bases, with 15 bases left in between. The germline V gene has CDR1 LNHDA and CDR2 SQIVND (reference sequence). The CDR3 extends over 12 amino acids. CDR3 loop: CATGTVVRELFF. The CDR3 DNA reads TGTGCCACAGGGACCGTTGTTAGGGAGCTGTTTTTT.

The V and J genes are TRBV7-8 and TRBJ2-1; 10 bases fit TRBD2. Per the germline V gene, CDR1 is SGHVS and CDR2 is FQNEAQ. This CDR3 contains 16 residues. After removal of 5 bases from V and 4 bases from J, the junction contained 8 bases not matched to a gene. The CDR3 DNA reads as TGTGCCAGCAGCCTTCGGACTAGCGGAGAATACAATGAGCAGTTCTTC. Translation: CASSLRTSGEYNEQFF.

This clonotype turned up a few times. The chain combines TRBV7-9 with TRBJ1-6; D gene uncertain. CDR3 length: 15 amino acids. V lost 2 bases and J lost 8, with 13 bases in between. Germline values: CDR1 SEHNR, CDR2 FQNEAQ (reference sequence). The CDR3 coding sequence is TGTGCCAGCAGCTTATCATTATACGCTCATTCACCCCTCCACTTT. It yields the protein CASSLSLYAHSPLHF. Filled out from reference TRBV7-9 and TRBJ1-6, the complete variable domain reads DTGVSQNPRHKITKRGQNVTFRCDPISEHNRLYWYRQTLGQGPEFLTYFQNEAQLEKSRLLSDRFSAERPKGSFSTLEIQRTEQGDSAMYLCASSLSLYAHSPLHFGNGTRLTVT.

This clonotype appeared a few times. The rearrangement links TRBV6-2 or TRBV6-3 to TRBJ1-2; 11 bases fit TRBD1. The CDR3 runs to 14 residues. The V gene's germline CDR1 is MNHEY and CDR2 SVGEGT. The J segment lost 3 bases and the V segment lost 5 bases, leaving 2 bases of the junction unmatched. The CDR3 protein is CASSRDRGYYGYTF. In DNA form, the CDR3 reads TGTGCCAGCAGTCGGGACAGGGGGTACTATGGCTACACCTTC.

V usage is TRBV6-8 and J usage is TRBJ1-5, with 12 bases that match TRBD1. The J segment lost 7 bases and the V segment lost 6 bases, leaving 4 bases of the junction unmatched. Germline CDR1 and CDR2: MNHGY and SAAAGT. The CDR3 sequence is 14 residues long. CDR3 DNA sequence: TGTGCCAGCAGGGGGACAGGGGGCGGGCAGCCCCAGCATTTT. Amino acid sequence: CASRGTGGGQPQHF.